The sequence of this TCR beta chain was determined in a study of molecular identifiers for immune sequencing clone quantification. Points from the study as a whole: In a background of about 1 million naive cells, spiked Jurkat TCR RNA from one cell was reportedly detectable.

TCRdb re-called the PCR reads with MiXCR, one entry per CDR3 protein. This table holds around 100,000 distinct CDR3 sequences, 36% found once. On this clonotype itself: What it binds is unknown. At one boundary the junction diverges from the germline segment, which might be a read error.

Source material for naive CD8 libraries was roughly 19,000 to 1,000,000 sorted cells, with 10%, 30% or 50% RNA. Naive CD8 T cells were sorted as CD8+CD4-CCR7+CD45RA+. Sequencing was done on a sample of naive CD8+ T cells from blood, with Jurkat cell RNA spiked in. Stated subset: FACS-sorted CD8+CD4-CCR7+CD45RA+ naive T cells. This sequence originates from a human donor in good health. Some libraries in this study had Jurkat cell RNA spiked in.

As DNA, the CDR3 is TGTGTCATCAGTGATCTACTCAGTGGGACGGATACACCTGAAGCTTTCTTT. Amino acid sequence: CVISDLLSGTDTPEAFF. The V and J genes are TRBV10-3 and TRBJ1-1, with a possible D match to TRBD1 (5 bases). The germline gives CDR1 ENHRY, CDR2 SYGVKD. This CDR3 spans 17 amino acids.